This TCR beta chain was sequenced during a study of blood T cell repertoires in COVID-19. Study information: COVID-19 samples collected from the United States, Italy and Spain covered acute and convalescent phases. From T cells, B-cell-depleted T cells, or PBMCs came the material, which was cDNA or gDNA.

Cohorts were based on clinical histories the participants reported. The data were produced by immunoSEQ multiplex PCR, yet TCRdb's version contains in-frame clones alone and is incomplete. The sample yields fewer than 250,000 clones, 80% to 90% seen once. V lost 4 bases, J lost 6 bases, and 16 bases lay in between. Germline V lookup: CDR1 SGHRS, CDR2 YFSETQ. This CDR3 comprises 15 residues. The chain combines TRBV5-1 with TRBJ2-2; D remains unclear. The receptor's source is a woman in her thirties or forties with acute COVID-19. Source material: PBMCs or T cells enriched from blood (not recorded which). The CDR3 protein is CASSEAVGSAGELFF. CDR3 coding DNA: TGCGCCAGCAGCGAGGCGGTAGGATCGGCCGGGGAGCTGTTTTTT.